The present entry profiles one T cell receptor (beta chain) with its context. This specimen comes from a study of blood T cell repertoires in COVID-19. Whole-study context: Sample material is recorded as cDNA or gDNA derived from T cells, B-cell-depleted T cells, or PBMCs.

Method: immunoSEQ multiplex PCR; TCRdb's copy keeps in-frame clones and lacks some. The repertoire holds 190,000 or so clones, with approximately 86% as singletons. Trimming left V 7 bases short and J 7 bases short, with 11 bases between. This CDR3 is 12 amino acids long. Per germline, CDR1 MNHEY and CDR2 SVGAGI. The TCR sequence derives from a woman aged 30 to 39 with active or convalescent COVID-19. The chain couples TRBV6-5 to TRBJ2-1; D is unresolved. Sequencing was done on a sample of peripheral blood. CDR3 residues: CASNRHGNEQFF. The CDR3 nucleotides read TGTGCCAGCAACAGACATGGGAATGAGCAGTTCTTC.